The clone carrying this TCR beta chain was counted only a few times. The sample comes from a study of regulatory T cells in long-lasting Graves disease. iRepertoire HTBI primers and Arm-PCR of CDR3 regions built TCR beta libraries. TCRdb re-called the multiplex PCR reads with MiXCR, one entry per CDR3 protein. The sample contains roughly 560,000 distinct CDR3 sequences, 15% to 20% of which appear only once. Specified time point: newly diagnosed GD, antithyroid drugs for less than 3 months. Generation of the TCR library employed RNA extracted from PBMCs. Another study also made use of these data, one on T cells in Graves' hyperthyroidism and ophthalmopathy. As that report states: Separating ophthalmopathy from stable hyperthyroidism was achieved by a 13 V-J model.

This sequence was found in a woman aged 35-65 years with Graves disease. The sample in question was peripheral blood mononuclear cells (PBMCs), obtained at new diagnosis, from a patient treated with antithyroid drugs.

CDR3 bases: TGTGCCAGCAGTTTATCTTCGACGAGAGTCGCGGGATTGTACGAGCAGTACTTC. Translation gives CASSLSSTRVAGLYEQYF. The rearrangement links TRBV27 to TRBJ2-7, with TRBD2 as a possible D gene (6 bases). The CDR3 has 18 residues. CDR1 and CDR2 (germline): MNHEY, SMNVEV (reference sequence). Trimming cost V 0 bases and J 4 bases, with 22 bases left between them.